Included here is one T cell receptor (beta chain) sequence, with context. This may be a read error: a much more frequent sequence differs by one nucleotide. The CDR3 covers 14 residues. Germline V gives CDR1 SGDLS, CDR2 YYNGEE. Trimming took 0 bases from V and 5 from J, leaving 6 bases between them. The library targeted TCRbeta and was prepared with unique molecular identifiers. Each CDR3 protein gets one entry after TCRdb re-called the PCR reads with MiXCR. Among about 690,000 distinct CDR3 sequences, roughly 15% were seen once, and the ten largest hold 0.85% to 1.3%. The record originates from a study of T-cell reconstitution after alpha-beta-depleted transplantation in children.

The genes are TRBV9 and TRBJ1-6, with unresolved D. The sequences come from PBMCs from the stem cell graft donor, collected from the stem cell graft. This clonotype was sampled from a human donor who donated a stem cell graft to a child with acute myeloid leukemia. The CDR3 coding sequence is TGTGCCAGCAGCGTAGAACTGGATAATTCACCCCTCCACTTT. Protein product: CASSVELDNSPLHF.